These 27 T cell receptor beta chains share one sample of origin, sequenced in a study of blood T cells in healthy people across ages. A second PCR, run for about 6 to 11 cycles, used a sample-barcoded 5' primer plus a J-beta primer mix. One entry per CDR3 protein, called by TCRdb with MiXCR from the 5' RACE reads. Among roughly 1.5 million distinct CDR3 sequences listed, approximately 43% were seen once. Sequences were obtained from blood. The origin of the receptors is a woman in her late teens or twenties in good health.

This clonotype has a handful of counts. V usage is TRBV6-1 and J usage is TRBJ1-4, with D possibly TRBD1 on 6 matching bases. CDR1 is MNHNS, CDR2 SASEGT, per germline. This CDR3 spans 12 amino acids. V was shortened by 8 bases and J by 6 bases, with 10 bases between the two germline ends. CDR3 in DNA: TGTGCCAGCGAGGGGGGGGATGAAAAACTGTTTTTT. Encoded protein: CASEGGDEKLFF.

The chain is built from TRBV7-8 and TRBJ2-1, with 10 nucleotides matching TRBD2. This CDR3 contains 15 residues. After removal of 5 bases from V and 7 bases from J, the junction contained 8 bases not matched to a gene. CDR1 and CDR2 from the germline V gene are SGHVS and FQNEAQ. CDR3: CASSPGTSERNEQFF. As DNA, the CDR3 is TGTGCCAGCAGCCCAGGGACTAGCGAGAGAAATGAGCAGTTCTTC.

A note on this clonotype: Germline is not matched at one junction end, which may reflect a read error. The gene calls are TRBV6-5 and TRBJ2-7; no firm D call. Germline lookup yields CDR1 MNHEY and CDR2 SVGAGI. The CDR3 spans 13 residues. The CDR3 bases are TGTGCCAGCAGTTACTCGGCATCCTACGAGCGGTACTTC. Amino acid sequence: CASSYSASYERYF.

J is TRBJ2-5 and V is TRBV27; unclear D gene. The germline gives CDR1 MNHEY, CDR2 SMNVEV (reference sequence). V lost 7 bases to trimming and J lost 4 bases, with 7 bases between them. The CDR3 extends over 11 amino acids. The CDR3 DNA follows: TGTGCCAGCACCAATCGAGAGACCCAGTACTTC. Translated: CASTNRETQYF.

This clonotype was seen only once. This chain links TRBV20-1 with TRBJ1-5; 7 bases are shared with TRBD1. CDR3 length: 14 amino acids. After removal of 4 bases from V and 3 bases from J, the junction contained 6 bases not matched to a gene. Germline loops: CDR1 DFQATT, CDR2 SNEGSKA (reference sequence). The CDR3 sequence: CSANRDSNNQPQHF. The CDR3 nucleotides are TGCAGTGCTAACCGGGACAGCAACAATCAGCCCCAGCATTTT.

In this sample, this clonotype turned up a few times. The rearrangement uses TRBV11-1 and TRBJ1-1, with 7 positions matching TRBD1. The CDR3 consists of 14 residues. Germline lookup yields CDR1 SGHAT and CDR2 FQDESV (reference sequence). The trim removed 5 bases at V and 4 bases at J, leaving 7 bases unmatched. CDR3 sequence: CASSPTTGVTEAFF. DNA of the CDR3: TGTGCCAGCAGCCCTACCACAGGGGTCACTGAAGCTTTCTTT.

The CDR3 region is CAISAPGGSEKLFF. The CDR3 nucleotides read TGTGCCATCAGTGCCCCAGGGGGAAGTGAAAAACTGTTTTTT. The chain couples TRBV10-3 to TRBJ1-4, with 7 bases that match TRBD1. The CDR3 has 14 amino acids. The germline V gene encodes CDR1 ENHRY and CDR2 SYGVKD. Germline trimming cut 4 bases from V and 7 bases from J; bases unmatched to any gene: 6.

The rearrangement links TRBV15 to TRBJ2-4; 10 bases align to TRBD1. The J call is uncertain, as TRBJ2-7 better fits the DNA end. The CDR3 length is 14 residues. CDR1 and CDR2 (germline): LNHNV, YYDKDF (reference sequence). The CDR3 DNA follows: TGTGCCACCAGCAGACCGGGACAGGGGTTCGAGCAGTACTTC. Translation gives CATSRPGQGFEQYF.

Many counts were recorded for this clonotype. The chain is built from TRBV7-9 and TRBJ2-1, with D perhaps matching TRBD1 (5 bases). CDR3 length: 15 residues. Germline CDR1 and CDR2: SEHNR and FQNEAQ (reference sequence). V was trimmed by 2 bases and J by 2 bases, leaving 10 bases between them. The CDR3 bases are TGTGCCAGCAGCTTAAGTGGGGCCACCTACAATGAGCAGTTCTTC. It encodes CASSLSGATYNEQFF. Full variable domain (rest looked up from reference TRBV7-9 and TRBJ2-1): DTGVSQNPRHKITKRGQNVTFRCDPISEHNRLYWYRQTLGQGPEFLTYFQNEAQLEKSRLLSDRFSAERPKGSFSTLEIQRTEQGDSAMYLCASSLSGATYNEQFFGPGTRLTVL.

The chain links TRBV15 to TRBJ1-1, with a weak D call TRBD1 (6 bases). The V gene lost 1 base and the J gene lost 1 base, with 10 bases spanning the gap. The germline V gene encodes CDR1 LNHNV and CDR2 YYDKDF (reference sequence). This CDR3 is built from 15 residues. The CDR3 nucleotides read TGTGCCACCAGCAGAGGTCCGGACAGGAACACTGAAGCTTTCTTT. Amino acids: CATSRGPDRNTEAFF.

The CDR3 is CASRRQGTREKLFF. The CDR3 bases are TGTGCCAGCAGGAGACAGGGGACACGAGAAAAACTGTTTTTT. The chain combines TRBV6-6 with TRBJ1-4; 8 nucleotides align to TRBD1. Germline-derived CDR1 and CDR2 are MNHNY and SVGAGI (reference sequence). The ends lost 6 bases at V and 8 bases at J; junction bases unmatched: 8. This CDR3 comprises 14 residues.

This clonotype came up a few times. The chain carries TRBV28 and TRBJ2-1; D unclear. Trimming removed 7 bases from V and 9 bases from J, with 13 bases in between. The germline V gene has CDR1 MDHEN and CDR2 SYDVKM. The CDR3 runs 12 residues. The CDR3 loop reads CASTVRDTEQFF. The CDR3 coding sequence is TGTGCCAGCACGGTTAGGGATACTGAGCAGTTCTTC.

The chain has TRBV21-1 and TRBJ2-5. TRBV21-1 is a pseudogene locus. The CDR3 loop spans 14 amino acids. In nucleotides, the CDR3 is TGTGCCAGCAGCAAAGTGACTTCAGCAGAGACCCAGTACTTC. Protein: CASSKVTSAETQYF.

This clonotype was observed a handful of times. The rearrangement joins TRBV24-1 to TRBJ2-5; 9 bases fit TRBD2. CDR1 is KGHDR and CDR2 is SFDVKD in the germline V gene. Unmatched junction bases numbered 16, after V lost 4 bases and J lost 11 bases. The length of the CDR3 is 16 residues. The CDR3 spells CATSDSGTSRYNEQYF. The CDR3 DNA reads TGTGCCACCAGTGACTCCGGGACTAGCAGGTACAATGAGCAGTACTTC.

The rearrangement links TRBV5-5 to TRBJ2-2, with 15 positions matching TRBD2. Germline V gives CDR1 SGHKS, CDR2 YYEKEE (reference sequence). CDR3 size: 19 residues. The trim removed 0 bases at V and 5 bases at J, leaving 8 bases unmatched. The CDR3 loop reads CASSLDATGLAGGTGELFF. In nucleotides, the CDR3 is TGTGCCAGCAGCTTGGATGCAACAGGACTAGCGGGAGGGACCGGGGAGCTGTTTTTT.

The V call is TRBV21-1, the J call TRBJ2-7; the table gives TRBD2 as D, unverified against the DNA. The tail of the sequence fits TRBJ2-4 better, so the J call may be wrong. TRBV21-1 is assigned pseudogene status. The CDR3 spans 14 residues. The CDR3 here is CASSPSDSGNIQYF. DNA of the CDR3: TGTGCCAGCAGCCCTTCGGACAGCGGAAACATTCAGTACTTC.

V and J are TRBV12-3 or TRBV12-4 and TRBJ1-1; TRBD1 is a possible D gene (5 bases). V was cut by 3 bases and J by 5 bases, with 13 bases left in between. The CDR3 is 14 residues long. The CDR3 sequence: CASSFGGERTEAFF. CDR3 sequence (DNA): TGTGCCAGCAGTTTTGGGGGGGAGAGAACTGAAGCTTTCTTT.

The chain uses TRBV27 and TRBJ1-2, with 10 bases identical to TRBD1. This CDR3 has 15 residues. The germline gives CDR1 MNHEY, CDR2 SMNVEV (reference sequence). Trimming removed 3 bases from V and 7 bases from J; junction bases left unmatched: 8. Here the CDR3 DNA reads TGTGCCAGCAGTTTCTCAGGACAGGGGGGTTCTGGCTACACCTTC. Its translation is CASSFSGQGGSGYTF.

The genes are TRBV6-5 and TRBJ1-1; D gene uncertain. V was shortened by 1 base and J by 1 base, with 10 bases between the two germline ends. The CDR3 sequence is 15 residues long. The germline CDR1 and CDR2 sequences are MNHEY and SVGAGI. The CDR3 DNA follows: TGTGCCAGCAGTTACTTACGGGTCAAGAACACTGAAGCTTTCTTT. Translating gives CASSYLRVKNTEAFF.

The rearrangement joins TRBV18 to TRBJ1-5; D call uncertain. Trimming cost V 2 bases and J 2 bases, with 7 bases left between them. This CDR3 has 14 residues. The germline gives CDR1 KGHSH, CDR2 LQKENI. The CDR3 DNA reads as TGTGCCAGCTCACCAGCCAATGGCAATCAGCCCCAGCATTTT. Protein product: CASSPANGNQPQHF. The full variable domain, with the rest looked up from reference TRBV18 and TRBJ1-5, is NAGVMQNPRHLVRRRGQEARLRCSPMKGHSHVYWYRQLPEEGLKFMVYLQKENIIDESGMPKERFSAEFPKEGPSILRIQQVVRGDSAAYFCASSPANGNQPQHFGDGTRLSIL.

This clonotype was detected a few times. The chain combines TRBV7-9 with TRBJ2-7; D is unresolved. CDR3 length: 13 residues. CDR1 and CDR2 from the germline V gene are SEHNR and FQNEAQ (reference sequence). V was trimmed by 1 base and J by 3 bases, leaving 7 bases between them. In DNA, the CDR3 is TGTGCCAGCAGCTTAGAACAGTTCTACGAGCAGTACTTC. Translated: CASSLEQFYEQYF.

This CDR3 reads CASIPGNLDYGYTF. DNA for the CDR3: TGTGCCAGCATCCCCGGGAATCTCGACTATGGCTACACCTTC. The chain combines TRBV5-6 with TRBJ1-2; no definite D call. Germline lookup yields CDR1 SGHDT and CDR2 YYEEEE. The CDR3 extends over 14 amino acids. Deletions cut 6 bases from V and 3 bases from J, with 15 bases between.

The chain combines TRBV7-2 with TRBJ2-3; 13 positions match TRBD2. The germline V gene has CDR1 SGHTA and CDR2 FQGNSA. V shed 5 bases and J 5 bases; nucleotides not matched to a gene: 7. This CDR3 has 16 amino acids. For the CDR3, the DNA is TGTGCCAGCAGCCTTGGACTAGCGGGAGCGCAAGATACGCAGTATTTT. Translating it yields CASSLGLAGAQDTQYF.

This clonotype was counted a few times. This rearrangement joins TRBV10-3 to TRBJ2-7; no definite D call. The V end lost 5 bases, the J end lost 0 bases, and 8 bases lay between the germline ends. The CDR3 covers 13 residues. Germline assignment: CDR1 ENHRY and CDR2 SYGVKD. The CDR3 DNA is TGTGCCATCAGTATCGGCCCCTCCTACGAGCAGTACTTC. Translating gives CAISIGPSYEQYF.

This clonotype has just a few counts. The chain is built from TRBV12-3 or TRBV12-4 and TRBJ2-7, with 11 bases fitting TRBD1. This CDR3 region has 15 residues. Trimming removed 3 bases from V and 2 bases from J; junction bases left unmatched: 3. The CDR3 nucleotides are TGTGCCAGCAGTTTTGTGGACAGGGGGCCCTACGAGCAGTACTTC. Its protein is CASSFVDRGPYEQYF.

V usage is TRBV12-3 or TRBV12-4 and J usage is TRBJ2-1; 11 bases match TRBD1. This CDR3 has 17 amino acids. The junction had 8 bases not matched to a gene; V was cut back by 3 bases and J by 4 bases. CDR3 bases: TGTGCCAGCAGTTTCATCCTAGGGACAGGGGGATACAATGAGCAGTTCTTC. Its protein product is CASSFILGTGGYNEQFF.

The V gene is TRBV29-1, the J gene TRBJ2-1; the D gene is possibly TRBD1 (5 bases). The V end lost 6 bases, the J end lost 2 bases, and 20 bases lay between the germline ends. The CDR3 sequence is 16 residues long. Germline V CDR1 and CDR2: SQVTM, ANQGSEA. In nucleotides, the CDR3 is TGCAGCGTCATAAACCCTCCAGGGATGACCTACAATGAGCAGTTCTTC. This encodes CSVINPPGMTYNEQFF.